Described below is a single T cell receptor beta chain sequence and its context. The PCR contained 60 Vbeta and 13 Jbeta primers. TCRdb's table, derived via immunoSEQ multiplex PCR, lists solely in-frame clones and lacks some. The ten top clones account for roughly 1.6%, within a sample of 150,000 or so clones. The sample is drawn from a study of cytomegalovirus exposure and HLA in healthy donors. The CDR3 covers 16 residues. V was pared by 4 bases and J by 1 base, with 6 bases of the junction left unmatched. Germline-derived CDR1 and CDR2 are MNHEY and SVGAGI. The sequenced sample consisted of PBMCs. The clonotype comes from a woman in her forties or fifties in good health and CMV-seronegative. The rearrangement joins TRBV6-5 to TRBJ2-2; 7 bases match TRBD2. The CDR3 sequence is CASSSPPGGNTGELFF. The CDR3 nucleotides read TGTGCCAGCAGTTCCCCCCCGGGAGGGAACACCGGGGAGCTGTTTTTT.